The rows below give T cell receptor beta chains drawn from one sample of a study of radiotherapy plus CTLA-4 blockade in lung cancer. Sequenced by immunoSEQ multiplex PCR; TCRdb stores in-frame clones only, minus some. The data show roughly 50,000 clones, about 88% seen once. This specimen was peripheral blood, taken from a patient treated with radiotherapy plus ipilimumab. The origin of the receptors is a human donor with non-small cell lung cancer whose response to radiotherapy plus ipilimumab could not be evaluated. CDR3s include the opening cysteine and the closing phenylalanine or tryptophan. The D gene is left open where the match is weak. Expanded clones are given a class, and other clones once, few, many or no size at all.

D gene	V gene	J gene	clone size	CDR3 protein	CDR3 DNA
.	TRBV5-4	TRBJ1-1	.	CASSLDGNTEASF	TGTGCCAGCAGCTTGGACGGGAACACTGAAGCTTCCTTT
.	TRBV5-4	TRBJ2-2	.	CASSLVGGVTGELFF	TGTGCCAGCAGCTTGGTCGGGGGAGTTACCGGGGAGCTGTTTTTT
.	TRBV6-5	TRBJ2-7	.	CASSQTLAMSTEQYF	TGTGCCAGCAGTCAGACTCTAGCTATGAGTACCGAGCAGTACTTC
.	TRBV29-1	TRBJ2-3	.	CSVYGGENTDTQYF	TGCAGCGTTTACGGAGGGGAAAACACAGATACGCAGTATTTT
.	TRBV30	TRBJ1-6	.	CAWSSLSSPLHF	TGTGCCTGGAGCTCGTTGAGTTCACCCCTCCACTTT
.	TRBV4-3	TRBJ1-1	few	CASSQDVRGTFNTEAFF	TGCGCCAGCAGCCAAGACGTCCGGGGAACGTTCAACACTGAAGCTTTCTTT
TRBD1	TRBV7-2	TRBJ2-7	.	CASSWKTGEGGYEQYF	TGTGCCAGCAGCTGGAAGACAGGGGAAGGTGGCTACGAGCAGTACTTC
TRBD1	TRBV30	TRBJ1-1	.	CAWSGPNRGVTEAFF	TGTGCCTGGAGTGGCCCCAACAGGGGTGTGACTGAAGCTTTCTTT
.	TRBV25-1	TRBJ2-6	few	CASSELASGANVLTF	TGTGCCAGCAGTGAATTGGCCTCTGGGGCCAACGTCCTGACTTTC
.	TRBV7-2	TRBJ2-5	.	CASSLDNRAQTQYF	TGTGCCAGCAGCTTAGATAACAGGGCCCAGACCCAGTACTTC
.	TRBV5-4	TRBJ2-3	.	CASSLRREGGDTQYF	TGTGCCAGCAGCCTTCGCAGGGAGGGGGGGGATACGCAGTATTTT
.	TRBV7-9	TRBJ1-1	.	CASSSLGRVGEAFF	TGTGCCAGCAGCTCCTTAGGCAGGGTGGGTGAAGCTTTCTTT
TRBD1	TRBV5-1	TRBJ1-4	.	CASSPGTVPAGLFF	TGCGCCAGCAGCCCCGGGACAGTCCCTGCGGGACTGTTTTTT
.	TRBV27	TRBJ1-1	.	CASRGGVNTEAFF	TGTGCCAGCAGGGGGGGGGTGAACACTGAAGCTTTCTTT
.	TRBV7-2	TRBJ1-5	.	CASSPHSNQPQHF	TGTGCCAGCAGCCCACATAGCAATCAGCCCCAGCATTTT
TRBD1	TRBV5-1	TRBJ2-7	.	CASSPPGQGSYEQYF	TGCGCCAGCAGCCCCCCGGGACAGGGATCCTACGAGCAGTACTTC
TRBD1	TRBV19	TRBJ2-5	.	CASSTPGQGWYQETQYF	TGTGCCAGTAGTACCCCGGGACAGGGTTGGTACCAAGAGACCCAGTACTTC
TRBD1	TRBV7-9	TRBJ2-5	.	CASSFGQARETQYF	TGTGCCAGCAGCTTCGGACAGGCCAGGGAGACCCAGTACTTC
TRBD1	TRBV19	TRBJ2-2	.	CASRSKGTVNTGELFF	TGTGCCAGTAGGTCTAAGGGGACAGTGAACACCGGGGAGCTGTTTTTT
.	TRBV11-2	TRBJ1-5	.	CASSSGANQPQHF	TGTGCCAGCAGCTCAGGGGCCAATCAGCCCCAGCATTTT
TRBD2	TRBV27	TRBJ2-2	.	CASSTRGLAAGELFF	TGTGCCAGCAGCACAAGGGGACTAGCGGCTGGGGAGCTGTTTTTT
.	TRBV6-6	TRBJ2-5	.	CASSYLQATQETQYF	TGTGCCAGCAGTTACCTGCAGGCCACCCAAGAGACCCAGTACTTC
.	TRBV16	TRBJ1-1	.	CASSPQGYTEAFF	TGTGCCAGCAGCCCCCAGGGGTACACTGAAGCTTTCTTT
.	TRBV7-2	TRBJ2-3	few	CASSPSSTDTQYF	TGTGCCAGCAGCCCTAGTTCCACAGATACGCAGTATTTT
.	TRBV19	TRBJ2-7	.	CASSRQVTYEQYF	TGTGCCAGTAGTAGACAGGTAACCTACGAGCAGTACTTC
.	TRBV28	TRBJ1-1	.	CASSLSGGVMNTEAFF	TGTGCCAGCAGTTTAAGTGGGGGCGTTATGAACACTGAAGCTTTCTTT
TRBD2	TRBV27	TRBJ2-2	once	CASRTRSGGAGELFF	TGTGCCAGCAGAACTCGAAGCGGGGGGGCCGGGGAGCTGTTTTTT
TRBD2	TRBV28	TRBJ2-1	.	CASSFGAGGQNEQFF	TGTGCCAGCAGTTTCGGCGCGGGAGGGCAAAATGAGCAGTTCTTC
.	TRBV15	TRBJ1-2	.	CATSRGTTRTVTNYGYTF	TGTGCCACCAGCAGAGGTACTACCCGGACAGTTACTAACTATGGCTACACCTTC
.	TRBV9	TRBJ2-2	.	CASSVDGTQSLTGELFF	TGTGCCAGCAGCGTAGACGGGACACAAAGTTTAACCGGGGAGCTGTTTTTT
TRBD2	TRBV2	TRBJ2-7	.	CATAGGGPAYEQYF	TGTGCCACCGCGGGCGGGGGGCCTGCCTACGAGCAGTACTTC
TRBD2	TRBV7-2	TRBJ2-7	.	CASSTASGSNSYEQYF	TGTGCCAGCAGCACCGCTAGCGGGAGCAACTCCTACGAGCAGTACTTC
TRBD1	TRBV23-1	TRBJ1-6	.	CASSQLSRGLLNSPLHF	TGCGCCAGCAGTCAGCTTTCCAGGGGGCTTTTGAATTCACCCCTCCACTTT
.	TRBV19	TRBJ2-2	.	CARIPRGATNTGELFF	TGTGCCCGCATCCCCCGGGGGGCGACGAACACCGGGGAGCTGTTTTTT
TRBD2	TRBV4-3	TRBJ2-1	.	CASSQEARGSGTYNEQFF	TGCGCCAGCAGCCAAGAAGCCCGGGGTAGCGGGACTTACAATGAGCAGTTCTTC